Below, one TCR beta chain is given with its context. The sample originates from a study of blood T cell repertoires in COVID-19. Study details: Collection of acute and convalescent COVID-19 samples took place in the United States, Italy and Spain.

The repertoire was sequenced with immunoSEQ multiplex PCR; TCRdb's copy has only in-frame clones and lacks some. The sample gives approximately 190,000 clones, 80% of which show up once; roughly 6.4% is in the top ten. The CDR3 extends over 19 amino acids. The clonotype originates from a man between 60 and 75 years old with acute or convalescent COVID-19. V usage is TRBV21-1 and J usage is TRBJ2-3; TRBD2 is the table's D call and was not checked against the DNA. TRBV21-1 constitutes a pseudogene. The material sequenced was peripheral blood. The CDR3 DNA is TGTGCCAGCAGCAAAGCGTGGTTGATAAGGGCGGGGGGGCCAGATACGCAGTATTTT. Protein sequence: CASSKAWLIRAGGPDTQYF.